This T cell receptor beta chain was sequenced in a study of OX40 agonist ivuxolimab in advanced cancers. Study at large: Treatment received earlier with anti-PD-1, anti-PD-L1 or anti-CTLA-4 agents was allowed, and roughly 40% had some.

Autoimmune disease history or systemic immunosuppression disqualified patients. A few counts support this clone. Repertoires were generated with immunoSEQ multiplex PCR, while TCRdb's copy carries only in-frame clones and drops some. This table has 70,000 to 95,000 clones, 70% to 90% appearing once. Germline lookup yields CDR1 SGHNT and CDR2 YYREEE (reference sequence). With V trimmed by 6 bases and J by 3 bases, 8 bases remained unmatched. The CDR3 contains 14 residues. Sequenced material: CD4+ or CD8+ T cells sorted from blood, taken in a trial of the OX40 agonist ivuxolimab. The sequence came from an adult with an advanced solid tumor such as melanoma, head and neck, liver or kidney cancer. J is TRBJ1-2 and V is TRBV5-4, with 7 nucleotides matching TRBD1. This CDR3 reads CASNLRGTDYGYTF. CDR3 sequence (DNA): TGTGCCAGCAACCTACGAGGGACAGACTATGGCTACACCTTC. Full variable domain (rest looked up from reference TRBV5-4 and TRBJ1-2): ETGVTQSPTHLIKTRGQQVTLRCSSQSGHNTVSWYQQALGQGPQFIFQYYREEENGRGNFPPRFSGLQFPNYSSELNVNALELDDSALYLCASNLRGTDYGYTFGSGTRLTVV.